Below are 5 T cell receptor beta chains sequenced from a single sample in a study of blood T cell repertoires in COVID-19. The data were produced by immunoSEQ multiplex PCR, yet TCRdb's version contains in-frame clones alone and is incomplete. The table has under 150,000 clones, approximately 84% seen once. Sample: peripheral blood. The receptors stem from a man aged 50-59 years with acute or convalescent COVID-19.

V and J are TRBV6-1 and TRBJ2-6; 9 bases map to TRBD1. The germline CDR1 and CDR2 sequences are MNHNS and SASEGT. The CDR3 length is 19 residues. With 4 bases clipped from V and 0 bases from J, the junction kept 10 bases outside the gene matches. The CDR3 region is CASSAIRDRVYSGANVLTF. CDR3 nucleotides: TGTGCCAGCAGTGCCATCCGGGACAGGGTTTACTCTGGGGCCAACGTCCTGACTTTC.

This rearrangement joins TRBV30 to TRBJ2-7, with 12 bases lining up with TRBD1. The J segment lost 6 bases and the V segment lost 0 bases, leaving 12 bases of the junction unmatched. Germline assignment: CDR1 GTSNPN and CDR2 SVGIG (reference sequence). CDR3 size: 17 residues. CDR3 residues: CAWSVGGIRDRGPEQYF. The CDR3 DNA follows: TGTGCCTGGAGTGTAGGTGGTATACGGGACAGGGGGCCCGAGCAGTACTTC.

This sequence joins TRBV3-1 (or the pseudogene TRBV3-2) and TRBJ2-4; 7 bases line up with TRBD1. Germline loops: CDR1 LGHDT, CDR2 YNNKEL (reference sequence). The trim removed 4 bases at V and 6 bases at J, leaving 9 bases unmatched. This CDR3 has 15 amino acids. Here the CDR3 DNA reads TGTGCCAGCAGCCCGACAGGGCCCACCTTAAACATTCAGTACTTC. It yields the protein CASSPTGPTLNIQYF.

J is TRBJ1-4 and V is TRBV4-2; 8 bases match TRBD1. Per germline, CDR1 LGHNA and CDR2 YNFKEQ. The junction had 6 bases not matched to a gene; V was cut back by 4 bases and J by 8 bases. The CDR3 is made up of 14 amino acids. The CDR3 loop reads CASSPGGAEEKLFF. Here the CDR3 DNA reads TGTGCCAGCAGCCCAGGGGGCGCGGAAGAAAAACTGTTTTTT.

The gene calls are TRBV5-8 and TRBJ1-6, with D hard to call. Trimming took off 4 bases at V and 4 bases at J, with 12 bases between the two ends. The V gene's germline CDR1 is SGHTS and CDR2 YDEGEE. This CDR3 has 15 amino acids. In DNA form, the CDR3 reads TGTGCCAGCAGCGTTAGTGCTCGGTATAATTCACCCCTCCACTTT. Translating gives CASSVSARYNSPLHF.